Described below is a single T cell receptor (beta chain) sequence and its context. No antigen is known for it. The record originates from a study of T cells in Graves' hyperthyroidism and ophthalmopathy. Regarding the study as a whole: Most expanded thyroid clonotypes above 0.001 also appeared in blood.

Each ophthalmopathy patient scored at least 3 on the Clinical Activity Score and at least 4 on NOSPECS grade, with duration under 3 months. Patients showing uncontrolled infection, other autoimmune disease, pregnancy or lactation were ineligible. This CDR3 is 15 amino acids long. V shed 0 bases and J shed 1 base, with 9 bases lying between them. Germline values: CDR1 LGHDT, CDR2 YNNKEL (reference sequence). Regions amplified from RNA transcripts were the TCR beta CDR3 regions. When the TCR CDR3 underwent first-round RT-PCR, the HTBI primer set was used. TCRdb re-called the multiplex PCR reads with MiXCR, one entry per CDR3 protein. The sample carries approximately 690,000 distinct CDR3 sequences, 20% recorded once.

The clonotype originates from a young man with Graves' ophthalmopathy. The sequencing sample was made of blood. This chain connects TRBV3-1 to TRBJ1-1; D is unclear. CDR3: CASSQESAGNTEAFF. CDR3 bases: TGTGCCAGCAGCCAAGAATCGGCAGGGAACACTGAAGCTTTCTTT. Looking up the rest from reference TRBV3-1 and TRBJ1-1 gives the full variable domain: DTAVSQTPKYLVTQMGNDKSIKCEQNLGHDTMYWYKQDSKKFLKIMFSYNNKELIINETVPNRFSPKSPDKAHLNLHINSLELGDSAVYFCASSQESAGNTEAFFGQGTRLTVV.